The clone carrying this T cell receptor beta chain was recorded many times. The data were taken from a study of T cells in Graves' hyperthyroidism and ophthalmopathy. What was amplified from RNA transcripts were TCR beta CDR3 regions. Initially, a first-round RT-PCR of the TCR CDR3 employed the HTBI primer set. TCRdb analysed the multiplex PCR reads with MiXCR anew, one entry per CDR3 protein. The data contain more than 350,000 distinct CDR3 sequences, 14% to 15% of them singletons. The CDR3 runs to 17 residues. The germline V gene encodes CDR1 GTSNPN and CDR2 SVGIG (reference sequence). Trimming at V came to 0 bases and at J to 2 bases, leaving 9 bases not matched to a gene.

This receptor was identified in a woman aged 30 to 39 with Graves' hyperthyroidism. This chain joins TRBV30 and TRBJ1-5; 8 bases are a match to TRBD1. Sequences were obtained from blood. This CDR3 reads CAWSVQRPGQGNQPQHF. The CDR3 DNA is TGTGCCTGGAGTGTACAGCGTCCGGGACAGGGCAATCAGCCCCAGCATTTT.